The clone carrying this T cell receptor (beta chain) appeared many times. The antigen remains undetermined. The data were taken from a study of T-cell memory formation after mild COVID-19. On the study more broadly: Largely donor-specific TCR clusters were found.

TCRdb ran MiXCR on the 5' RACE reads and lists one entry per CDR3 protein. The sample includes roughly 29,000 distinct CDR3 sequences, just under 7.5% of them seen just once. General study findings and limits: Some clones that responded turned up in pre-infection memory, which suggests that cross-reactive memory joined in. Shrinking CD4+ clones were chiefly CM and EM; CD8+ ones were chiefly EMRA.

The sample taken for sequencing was PBMCs or a T cell subset sorted from them (not recorded which). The TCR was taken from an adult woman who had mild COVID-19 (a few samples of this study predate the infection). Cell type and time point are not known.

CDR3 coding DNA: TGCAGTGCCCCAGATAAGGCGGGGATAAGCACAGATACGCAGTATTTT. Encoded protein: CSAPDKAGISTDTQYF. V gene TRBV20-1 combines with J gene TRBJ2-3, with D perhaps TRBD2 (6 bases). Deletions cut 6 bases from V and 0 bases from J, with 19 bases between. The CDR3 covers 16 residues. Germline values: CDR1 DFQATT, CDR2 SNEGSKA (reference sequence).